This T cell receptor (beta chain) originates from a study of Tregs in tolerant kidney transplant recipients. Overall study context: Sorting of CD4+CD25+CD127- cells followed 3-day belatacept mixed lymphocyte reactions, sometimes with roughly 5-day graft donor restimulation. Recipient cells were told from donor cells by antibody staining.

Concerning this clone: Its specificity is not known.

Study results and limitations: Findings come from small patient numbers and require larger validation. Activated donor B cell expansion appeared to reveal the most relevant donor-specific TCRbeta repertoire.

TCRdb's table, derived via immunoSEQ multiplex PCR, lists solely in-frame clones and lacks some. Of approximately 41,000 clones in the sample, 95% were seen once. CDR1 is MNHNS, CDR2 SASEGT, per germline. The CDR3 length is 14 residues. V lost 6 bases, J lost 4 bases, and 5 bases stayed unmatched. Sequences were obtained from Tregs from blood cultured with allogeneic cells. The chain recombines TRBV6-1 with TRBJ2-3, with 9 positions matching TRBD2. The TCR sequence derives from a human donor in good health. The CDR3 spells CASRASGVADTQYF. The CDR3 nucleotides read TGTGCCAGCAGGGCTAGCGGGGTAGCAGATACGCAGTATTTT.